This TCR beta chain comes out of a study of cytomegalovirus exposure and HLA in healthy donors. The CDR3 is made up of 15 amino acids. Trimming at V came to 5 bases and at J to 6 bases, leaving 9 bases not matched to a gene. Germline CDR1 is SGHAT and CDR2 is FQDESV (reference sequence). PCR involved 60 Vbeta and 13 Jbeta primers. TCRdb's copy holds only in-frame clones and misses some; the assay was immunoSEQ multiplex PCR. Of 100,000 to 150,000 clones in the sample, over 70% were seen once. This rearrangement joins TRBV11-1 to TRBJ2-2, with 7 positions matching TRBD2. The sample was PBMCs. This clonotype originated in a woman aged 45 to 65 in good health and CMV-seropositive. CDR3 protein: CASSLTSRGAGELFF. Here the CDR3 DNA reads TGTGCCAGCAGCCTCACCTCACGGGGGGCCGGGGAGCTGTTTTTT.